The 29 T cell receptor beta chains presented below share a single source sample, sequenced in a study of cytomegalovirus exposure and HLA in healthy donors. Amplification used 60 Vbeta primers and 13 Jbeta primers. Using immunoSEQ multiplex PCR, the repertoire was profiled, and TCRdb retains in-frame clones only, with some absent. The profile covers 160,000 or so clones, with approximately 86% appearing a single time and around 6.6% taken by the ten largest. Sequenced sample: PBMCs. The receptor set was obtained from a woman between 50 and 59 years old in good health and CMV-seropositive.

This chain connects TRBV6-1 to TRBJ1-1; D not resolved. This CDR3 spans 12 amino acids. CDR1 MNHNS and CDR2 SASEGT come from the germline V gene. V was trimmed by 3 bases and J by 9 bases, leaving 11 bases between them. DNA for the CDR3: TGTGCCAGCAGTGAGGTAACGGGGAAAGCTTTCTTT. Residues: CASSEVTGKAFF.

The V gene is TRBV4-1, the J gene TRBJ2-1, with 10 bases identical to TRBD1. The ends lost 0 bases at V and 6 bases at J; junction bases unmatched: 11. CDR3 length equals 18 residues. Germline assignment: CDR1 MGHRA and CDR2 YSYEKL. The DNA of the CDR3 is TGCGCCAGCAGCCAAGACGGCTTGGGGGGACAGGGGAGCAATGAGCAGTTCTTC. The encoded protein is CASSQDGLGGQGSNEQFF.

The chain joins TRBV2 to TRBJ2-3; 10 bases line up with TRBD2. The V segment lost 5 bases and the J segment 6 bases; nucleotides outside the gene matches: 5. The CDR3 runs 14 residues. In germline, CDR1 is SNHLY, CDR2 FYNNEI. CDR3 sequence: CASSLAGDFDTQYF. For the CDR3, the DNA is TGTGCCAGCAGTCTAGCGGGGGACTTTGATACGCAGTATTTT.

This clone was seen once. J is TRBJ1-1 and V is TRBV6-6; D might be TRBD1 (6 bases). This CDR3 spans 11 amino acids. The germline V and J ends were trimmed by 4 bases and 8 bases, with 8 bases remaining between them. Germline CDR1 is MNHNY and CDR2 is SVGAGI (reference sequence). The CDR3 DNA is TGTGCCAGCAGTTGGACAGACGAAGCTTTCTTT. This gives the protein CASSWTDEAFF.

The chain carries TRBV7-2 and TRBJ2-7, with a possible D match to TRBD2 (5 bases). The ends were cut back, 5 bases at V and 0 bases at J, with 20 bases in the middle. The germline gives CDR1 SGHTA, CDR2 FQGNSA. The CDR3 totals 17 residues. DNA of the CDR3: TGTGCCAGCAGCATTCCCCCGCTTGGAGGTAACTCCTACGAGCAGTACTTC. Translation: CASSIPPLGGNSYEQYF.

V and J are TRBV29-1 and TRBJ2-3, with D perhaps matching TRBD2 (7 bases). CDR1 and CDR2 from the germline V gene are SQVTM and ANQGSEA. CDR3 length: 11 residues. V lost 5 bases and J 8 bases, leaving 11 bases between the germline ends. For the CDR3, the DNA is TGCAGCGTTAGGGGGGGAGGTACGCAGTATTTT. This encodes CSVRGGGTQYF.

The chain uses TRBV27 and TRBJ2-1; D is unclear. CDR3 length: 17 residues. The V gene lost 2 bases and the J gene lost 4 bases, with 18 bases spanning the gap. CDR1 is MNHEY, CDR2 SMNVEV, per germline (reference sequence). DNA of the CDR3: TGTGCCAGCAGTTTAGCCCCAGGCGCGCTGGGTTACAATGAGCAGTTCTTC. Translating gives CASSLAPGALGYNEQFF.

V and J are TRBV19 and TRBJ2-7, with TRBD2 as a possible D gene (5 bases). Germline loops: CDR1 LNHDA, CDR2 SQIVND (reference sequence). The CDR3 extends over 13 amino acids. V lost 3 bases, J lost 3 bases, and 9 bases lay in between. The CDR3 nucleotides are TGTGCCAGTAGTATCGCCGGGAACTACGAGCAGTACTTC. Protein product: CASSIAGNYEQYF.

This chain joins TRBV7-8 and TRBJ1-2, with TRBD1 identical over 7 bases. CDR3 length: 14 amino acids. Losses at the gene ends were 4 bases for V and 6 bases for J; bases not matched to a gene: 8. CDR1 is SGHVS and CDR2 is FQNEAQ in the germline V gene. In DNA, the CDR3 is TGTGCCAGCAGCTCCCGGACAGGAGAACATGGCTACACCTTC. Protein product: CASSSRTGEHGYTF.

This chain links TRBV5-8 with TRBJ2-4; the D is unclear. The CDR3 consists of 15 residues. The germline V gene encodes CDR1 SGHTS and CDR2 YDEGEE. Trimming shortened V by 4 bases and J by 0 bases, and 11 bases separated the two germline ends. CDR3 in amino acids: CASSLETLAKNIQYF. The CDR3 DNA is TGTGCCAGCAGCCTAGAAACACTAGCCAAAAACATTCAGTACTTC.

The rearrangement uses TRBV9 and TRBJ2-2; a weak D match, TRBD2 (6 bases). V gave up 4 bases and J gave up 6 bases, with 10 bases separating them. The CDR3 extends over 13 amino acids. Germline V gene sequence: CDR1 SGDLS, CDR2 YYNGEE. CDR3 residues: CASSTGLPGELFF. The CDR3, as DNA: TGTGCCAGCAGCACGGGACTTCCCGGGGAGCTGTTTTTT.

V gene TRBV5-6 combines with J gene TRBJ2-3, with D perhaps TRBD1 (5 bases). Germline-derived CDR1 and CDR2 are SGHDT and YYEEEE. Trimming removed 2 bases from V and 2 bases from J, with 21 bases in between. The CDR3 runs 18 residues. Here the CDR3 DNA reads TGTGCCAGCAGCTTATTGAGAAGCCGACAGCCCTACACAGATACGCAGTATTTT. Its translation: CASSLLRSRQPYTDTQYF.

The chain links TRBV30 to TRBJ1-2; D may be TRBD1 (5 bases). The CDR3 contains 11 residues. V lost 4 bases, J lost 8 bases, and 11 bases lay in between. In germline, CDR1 is GTSNPN, CDR2 SVGIG (reference sequence). The CDR3 is CAWTQEGGYTF. The CDR3 DNA sequence: TGTGCCTGGACCCAGGAGGGGGGCTACACCTTC.

The chain employs TRBV2 and TRBJ2-5, with TRBD2 as a possible D gene (6 bases). The better agreement between TRBJ2-7 and the DNA end casts doubt on the J call. The CDR3 runs 13 residues. Germline-derived CDR1 and CDR2 are SNHLY and FYNNEI. DNA of the CDR3: TGTGCCAGCAGGCCGGGACTCAACTACGAGCAGTACTTC. Protein sequence: CASRPGLNYEQYF.

This chain uses TRBV4-2 with TRBJ1-2; 11 bases are shared with TRBD1. Unmatched junction bases numbered 4, after V lost 0 bases and J lost 4 bases. The CDR3 runs 16 residues. The germline gives CDR1 LGHNA, CDR2 YNFKEQ. The CDR3 coding sequence is TGTGCCAGCAGCCAAGAAGGGACAGGGGGAACCTATGGCTACACCTTC. Its translation is CASSQEGTGGTYGYTF.

The rearrangement uses TRBV5-6 and TRBJ2-3; 8 bases fit TRBD1. J lost 2 bases, V lost 3 bases, and 17 bases had no gene match. Germline-derived CDR1 and CDR2 are SGHDT and YYEEEE. This CDR3 region has 19 residues. CDR3 residues: CASSSYRTGGRRVTDTQYF. CDR3 nucleotides: TGTGCCAGCAGCTCTTACCGTACAGGGGGGCGGAGGGTCACAGATACGCAGTATTTT. The whole variable domain, remainder taken from reference TRBV5-6 and TRBJ2-3, is DAGVTQSPTHLIKTRGQQVTLRCSPKSGHDTVSWYQQALGQGPQFIFQYYEEEERQRGNFPDRFSGHQFPNYSSELNVNALLLGDSALYLCASSSYRTGGRRVTDTQYFGPGTRLTVL.

This clone was seen a few times. The chain links TRBV27 to TRBJ1-6; possibly TRBD1 for D (6 bases). V was trimmed by 6 bases and J by 10 bases, leaving 13 bases between them. The CDR3 totals 13 residues. CDR1 and CDR2 (germline): MNHEY, SMNVEV (reference sequence). In DNA, the CDR3 is TGTGCCAGCAGCGTACAGGGTCACTCACCCCTCCACTTT. Its translation is CASSVQGHSPLHF.

This clone is a singleton in its sample. The rearrangement joins TRBV5-1 to TRBJ2-1, with D maybe TRBD2 (5 bases). From germline, CDR1 is SGHRS and CDR2 YFSETQ. The V gene lost 3 bases and the J gene lost 0 bases, with 13 bases spanning the gap. The CDR3 spans 16 residues. CDR3 nucleotide sequence: TGCGCCAGCAGCTACAGCGGAGGTAGCTCCTACAATGAGCAGTTCTTC. Its protein product is CASSYSGGSSYNEQFF.

The genes are TRBV4-1 and TRBJ1-6, with 11 bases matching TRBD1. The CDR3 has 12 amino acids. V shed 7 bases, J shed 13 bases, and the junction held 3 bases outside the gene matches. CDR1 MGHRA and CDR2 YSYEKL come from the germline V gene. DNA of the CDR3: TGCGCCAGCAAAGGGACAGGGGGTCCCCTCCACTTT. It translates to CASKGTGGPLHF.

This rearrangement joins TRBV9 to TRBJ2-3, with TRBD2 matching over 9 bases. CDR3 length equals 17 residues. V gave up 0 bases and J gave up 4 bases; unmatched junction bases: 9. Looked up from germline, CDR1 is SGDLS and CDR2 is YYNGEE. DNA for the CDR3: TGTGCCAGCAGCGTAGCTTCCGGGAAGCGGGGGGCAGATACGCAGTATTTT. It specifies CASSVASGKRGADTQYF. Looking up the rest from reference TRBV9 and TRBJ2-3 gives the full variable domain: DSGVTQTPKHLITATGQRVTLRCSPRSGDLSVYWYQQSLDQGLQFLIQYYNGEERAKGNILERFSAQQFPDLHSELNLSSLELGDSALYFCASSVASGKRGADTQYFGPGTRLTVL.

The V gene is TRBV13, the J gene TRBJ2-1, with TRBD2 matching over 9 bases. In germline, CDR1 is PRHDT, CDR2 FYEKMQ (reference sequence). Trimming removed 7 bases from V and 11 bases from J; junction bases left unmatched: 9. The CDR3 runs 13 residues. DNA for the CDR3: TGTGCCAGCACACCTAGCGGGGATGCGAAGCAGTTCTTC. Encoded protein: CASTPSGDAKQFF.

The chain joins TRBV5-1 to TRBJ1-2; TRBD1 aligns across 8 bases. Germline-derived CDR1 and CDR2 are SGHRS and YFSETQ. This CDR3 is 14 amino acids long. V lost 0 bases, J lost 7 bases, and 5 bases stayed unmatched. CDR3 nucleotides: TGCGCCAGCAGCTTGGGTGGAACAGGGGGTGGCTACACCTTC. Its protein product is CASSLGGTGGGYTF.

The V gene is TRBV30, the J gene TRBJ2-2, with 10 bases that match TRBD1. Unmatched junction bases numbered 6, after V lost 0 bases and J lost 8 bases. The V gene's germline CDR1 is GTSNPN and CDR2 SVGIG (reference sequence). The CDR3 extends over 15 amino acids. The CDR3 DNA is TGTGCCTGGAGTGTACGGGACAGGGGATCGGGGGAGCTGTTTTTT. Its translation is CAWSVRDRGSGELFF. The full variable domain, with the rest looked up from reference TRBV30 and TRBJ2-2, is SQTIHQWPATLVQPVGSPLSLECTVEGTSNPNLYWYRQAAGRGLQLLFYSVGIGQISSEVPQNLSASRPQDRQFILSSKKLLLSDSGFYLCAWSVRDRGSGELFFGEGSRLTVL.

This chain uses TRBV5-1 with TRBJ2-3; D remains ambiguous. In germline, CDR1 is SGHRS, CDR2 YFSETQ. The CDR3 loop spans 14 amino acids. Trimming left V 5 bases short and J 2 bases short, with 12 bases between. The CDR3 DNA is TGCGCCAGCAGGAGTACAGCTTCCACAGATACGCAGTATTTT. Its protein is CASRSTASTDTQYF.

This clone has more than one count but fewer than ten. The chain links TRBV19 to TRBJ1-3; 9 bases line up with TRBD1. With V trimmed by 0 bases and J by 5 bases, 8 bases remained unmatched. Germline CDR1 and CDR2: LNHDA and SQIVND (reference sequence). CDR3 length: 17 residues. The CDR3 is CASSIDKPGQGRNTIYF. The CDR3 DNA reads TGTGCCAGTAGTATAGATAAACCGGGACAGGGCCGAAACACCATATATTTT.

V usage is TRBV6-6 and J usage is TRBJ1-4; TRBD1 matches at 9 bases. V lost 8 bases and J lost 8; bases outside the gene matches: 6. The CDR3 loop spans 13 amino acids. Germline CDR1 and CDR2: MNHNY and SVGAGI (reference sequence). The DNA for the CDR3 is TGTGCCAGCCGAACAGGGGGCTTGGAAAAACTGTTTTTT. This gives the protein CASRTGGLEKLFF.

This rearrangement joins TRBV11-2 to TRBJ1-5; D possibly corresponds to TRBD1 (6 bases). CDR3 size: 14 residues. V was pared by 1 base and J by 6 bases, with 10 bases between. Germline CDR1 is SGHAT and CDR2 is FQNNGV. The CDR3 nucleotides read TGTGCCAGCAGCTTAGTTGGGGGCAGTCAGCCCCAGCATTTT. It specifies CASSLVGGSQPQHF.

The chain has TRBV7-9 and TRBJ2-7; 12 positions agree with TRBD2. The CDR3 has 17 residues. In germline, CDR1 is SEHNR, CDR2 FQNEAQ (reference sequence). V gave up 3 bases and J gave up 0 bases; unmatched junction bases: 6. The CDR3 DNA reads TGTGCCAGCAGCTTGAGGACGACTAGCGGGGGCTCCTACGAGCAGTACTTC. This sequence encodes CASSLRTTSGGSYEQYF. Drawing the rest from reference TRBV7-9 and TRBJ2-7, the complete variable domain is DTGVSQNPRHKITKRGQNVTFRCDPISEHNRLYWYRQTLGQGPEFLTYFQNEAQLEKSRLLSDRFSAERPKGSFSTLEIQRTEQGDSAMYLCASSLRTTSGGSYEQYFGPGTRLTVT.

The chain has TRBV12-5 and TRBJ2-1, with a possible D match to TRBD2 (5 bases). The germline V and J ends were trimmed by 7 bases and 12 bases, with 19 bases remaining between them. CDR1 is LGHNT and CDR2 is FRNRAP in the germline V gene. The CDR3 length is 13 residues. The CDR3: CASVELAGRPQFF. The CDR3 coding sequence is TGTGCTAGTGTCGAATTGGCGGGCAGGCCGCAGTTCTTC.